The rows below give T cell receptor beta chains drawn from one sample of a study of blood T cell repertoires in COVID-19. The table came from immunoSEQ multiplex PCR; TCRdb's copy has only in-frame clones and leaves some out. The sample yields about 270,000 clones, more than 75% seen once. Material for sequencing was PBMCs or T cells enriched from blood (not recorded which). All receptors come from a woman aged 40 to 50 with acute COVID-19. Each CDR3 is given with its conserved first and last residue. Fields, in order: D gene, J gene, V gene, clone size, CDR3 DNA, CDR3 protein. D genes are given only for firm matches. Only some rows state a clone size, as once, few, many or a class for expanded clones.

TRBD1 | TRBJ2-7 | TRBV5-1 | - | TGCGCCAGCAGCAATACAGGGGGCCGCATTGTTTACGAGCAGTACTTC | CASSNTGGRIVYEQYF
- | TRBJ2-2 | TRBV19 | - | TGTGCCAGTAGTATCCAGGGGATCGGCACCGGGGAGCTGTTTTTT | CASSIQGIGTGELFF
- | TRBJ1-1 | TRBV12-3/TRBV12-4 | - | TGTGCCAGCCGCGAATCGGGGGGCACTGAAGCTTTCTTT | CASRESGGTEAFF
- | TRBJ2-7 | TRBV30 | few | TGTGCCTGGAGTGTCGAGCGGGAGCAGTACTTC | CAWSVEREQYF
- | TRBJ2-5 | TRBV9 | - | TGTGCCAGCAGCGTGTCAGGGGAAGAGACCCAGTACTTC | CASSVSGEETQYF
- | TRBJ1-2 | TRBV9 | - | TGTGCCAGCAGCGGGGCCTCGGGGAAGGGTGGCTACACCTTC | CASSGASGKGGYTF
- | TRBJ1-3 | TRBV12-3/TRBV12-4 | - | TGTGCCAGCAACGGGGTTCTTGGAAACACCATATATTTT | CASNGVLGNTIYF
- | TRBJ2-3 | TRBV19 | - | TGTGCCAGTAGTATGTTGACTAGCACAGATACGCAGTATTTT | CASSMLTSTDTQYF
TRBD2 | TRBJ2-7 | TRBV18 | - | TGTGCCAGCTCCCCGACTAGCGGGAGTGACGAGCAGTACTTC | CASSPTSGSDEQYF
- | TRBJ2-7 | TRBV2 | - | TGTGCCAGCAGCACCTTATCCGCCCCTACTACGGAGCAGTACTTC | CASSTLSAPTTEQYF
TRBD1 | TRBJ2-1 | TRBV27 | - | TGTGCCAGCAGTCCTGACGGGACAGGGTGGTATGAGCAGTTCTTC | CASSPDGTGWYEQFF
- | TRBJ2-7 | TRBV2 | - | TGTGCCAGCAGTGATATGGGACTCACCTCCTACGAGCAGTACTTC | CASSDMGLTSYEQYF
TRBD1 | TRBJ1-2 | TRBV10-3 | - | TGTGCCATCAGAGGGACAGGCCCTGGCTACACCTTC | CAIRGTGPGYTF
TRBD1 | TRBJ1-4 | TRBV2 | - | TGTGCCAGCAGAGGCTTTGGACAGGGGGAGATTTTT | CASRGFGQGEIF
- | TRBJ1-5 | TRBV7-9 | once | TGTGCCAGCAGTATTTCGGGTGATCAGCCCCAGCATTTT | CASSISGDQPQHF
- | TRBJ2-5 | TRBV2 | once | TGTGCCAGCAGCATCAGCGCGCGAAAAGAGACCCAGTACTTC | CASSISARKETQYF
TRBD1 | TRBJ1-4 | TRBV28 | - | TGTGCCAGCAGTACCTGGGACAGGACTAATGAAAAACTGTTTTTT | CASSTWDRTNEKLFF
- | TRBJ1-2 | TRBV10-3 | - | TGTGCCATCAGTGACCCTGGAGGGGGGGATGGCTACACCTTC | CAISDPGGGDGYTF
- | TRBJ2-1 | TRBV7-3 | - | TGTGCCAGCAGCGCAGACCCGGGACTGATGAACAATGAGCAGTTCTTC | CASSADPGLMNNEQFF
- | TRBJ2-3 | TRBV5-1 | - | TGCGCCAGCAGCTTGTCGGTATCGCCTGCCGCAGATACGCAGTATTTT | CASSLSVSPAADTQYF
- | TRBJ1-1 | TRBV5-1 | - | TGCGCCAGCAGCTTGGGAGGGCTGAACACTGAAGCTTTCTTT | CASSLGGLNTEAFF
- | TRBJ1-2 | TRBV7-9 | - | TGTGCCAGCAGCTTCTTGACAGATGGCTACACCTTC | CASSFLTDGYTF
- | TRBJ2-1 | TRBV21-1 | - | TGTGCCAGCAGCAAAGGTCTTTGCCCGACGGGAAATTACAATGAGCAGTTCTTC | CASSKGLCPTGNYNEQFF
- | TRBJ2-7 | TRBV3-1/TRBV3-2 | - | TGTGCCAGCAGCCAAGTAGTAGGACAAGTCAGTCTCGGACAGTACTTC | CASSQVVGQVSLGQYF
- | TRBJ1-4 | TRBV28 | - | TGTGCCAGCAGTCCCCAATCAACTAATGAAAAACTGTTTTTT | CASSPQSTNEKLFF
- | TRBJ2-1 | TRBV10-3 | - | TGTGCCATCAGACTTCGATTGGGGGAGGCCTACAATGAGCAGTTCTTC | CAIRLRLGEAYNEQFF
- | TRBJ1-1 | TRBV29-1 | - | TGCAGCGCTGTCAGGGGTACTGAAGCTTTCTTT | CSAVRGTEAFF
- | TRBJ2-7 | TRBV4-1 | - | TGCGCCAGCAGCCAACCCCGGGCGACAGGACGAAGGTACGAGCAGTACTTC | CASSQPRATGRRYEQYF